Shown below are 30 T cell receptor beta chains from a single sample sequenced in a study of blood T cell repertoires in COVID-19. Profiled with immunoSEQ multiplex PCR; TCRdb holds only in-frame clones, not every one. The sample lists approximately 200,000 clones, roughly 90% seen once, with around a tenth in the top ten. The sample taken for sequencing was PBMCs or T cells enriched from blood (not recorded which). The receptors stem from a young man with acute COVID-19.

V and J are TRBV18 and TRBJ2-3, with D perhaps matching TRBD1 (6 bases). The CDR3 length is 16 residues. The V and J ends lost 2 bases and 3 bases respectively, with 15 bases between them. Germline V gene lookup returns CDR1 KGHSH and CDR2 LQKENI. The DNA of the CDR3 is TGTGCCAGCTCACCAAAGGGGACACCAGGGACAGATACGCAGTATTTT. It encodes CASSPKGTPGTDTQYF.

The CDR3 bases are TGTGCCAGCACCACTAGCGGGAGGGCCAGTGAGCAGTTCTTC. Protein: CASTTSGRASEQFF. This rearrangement joins TRBV6-5 to TRBJ2-1, with 13 bases aligning to TRBD2. CDR3 size: 14 residues. Per the germline V gene, CDR1 is MNHEY and CDR2 is SVGAGI. The V gene end was trimmed by 7 bases and the J gene end by 9 bases; junction bases not matched to a gene: 6.

V usage is TRBV5-1 and J usage is TRBJ2-7; weak D call: TRBD2 (6 bases). V was cut by 0 bases and J by 8 bases, with 12 bases left in between. Germline values: CDR1 SGHRS, CDR2 YFSETQ. The CDR3 extends over 13 amino acids. The CDR3: CASSLAGRSKQYF. The CDR3 DNA follows: TGCGCCAGCAGCTTGGCCGGGAGAAGTAAGCAGTACTTC.

The CDR3 DNA reads as TGTGCTAGTGGTCCCCCTGGAAGCGGCCAAGAGACCCAGTACTTC. Amino acids: CASGPPGSGQETQYF. The rearrangement uses TRBV12-5 and TRBJ2-5, with TRBD2 as a possible D gene (5 bases). The V end lost 5 bases, the J end lost 1 base, and 14 bases lay between the germline ends. Germline V CDR1 and CDR2: LGHNT, FRNRAP. The CDR3 is made up of 15 amino acids.

Remarks on this clone: The sample has other DNA sequences that encode this CDR3 too. The chain uses TRBV19 and TRBJ2-7, with 7 positions matching TRBD2. Germline assignment: CDR1 LNHDA and CDR2 SQIVND (reference sequence). This CDR3 has 13 residues. Trimming removed 3 bases from V and 3 bases from J; junction bases left unmatched: 2. The CDR3 region has the DNA TGTGCCAGTAGTATTACGGGGGGCTACGAGCAGTACTTC. As protein: CASSITGGYEQYF. Variable domain in full (rest from reference TRBV19 and TRBJ2-7): DGGITQSPKYLFRKEGQNVTLSCEQNLNHDAMYWYRQDPGQGLRLIYYSQIVNDFQKGDIAEGYSVSREKKESFPLTVTSAQKNPTAFYLCASSITGGYEQYFGPGTRLTVT.

This chain connects TRBV28 to TRBJ1-1; TRBD1 matches 9 bases. The CDR3 sequence is 14 residues long. V trimming: 5 bases; J trimming: 5 bases; junction bases outside the gene matches: 6. Germline loops: CDR1 MDHEN, CDR2 SYDVKM. In DNA form, the CDR3 reads TGTGCCAGCAGTCCGGGGACAGGGTGGACTGAAGCTTTCTTT. This translates into CASSPGTGWTEAFF.

The CDR3 DNA reads TGTGCCAGCTCCGGCGACACGGTCCTAAATGAGCAGTTCTTC. Protein product: CASSGDTVLNEQFF. The chain couples TRBV18 to TRBJ2-1; D gene uncertain. This CDR3 spans 14 amino acids. Trimming removed 6 bases from V and 7 bases from J, with 16 bases in between. Germline V gene data show CDR1 as KGHSH and CDR2 as LQKENI.

The chain uses TRBV7-2 and TRBJ1-5, with 10 nucleotides matching TRBD1. With 1 base clipped from V and 1 base from J, the junction kept 1 base outside the gene matches. The germline CDR1 and CDR2 sequences are SGHTA and FQGNSA. The CDR3 has 16 amino acids. The CDR3 here is CASSLGGQGSNQPQHF. CDR3 sequence (DNA): TGTGCCAGCAGCTTAGGGGGACAGGGGAGCAATCAGCCCCAGCATTTT.

The CDR3 DNA follows: TGCGCCAGCAGCCCCTCGGCAGGGGCTTATGGCTACACCTTC. It encodes CASSPSAGAYGYTF. The chain joins TRBV4-1 to TRBJ1-2, with D possibly matching TRBD1 (6 bases). V was pared by 4 bases and J by 5 bases, with 14 bases between. CDR3 length equals 14 residues. The germline gives CDR1 MGHRA, CDR2 YSYEKL.

The rearrangement links TRBV5-6 to TRBJ1-4, with D possibly being TRBD1 (5 bases). V lost 0 bases, J lost 0 bases, and 15 bases lay in between. Germline CDR1 and CDR2: SGHDT and YYEEEE. The CDR3 consists of 18 residues. CDR3 region: CASSLALGADATNEKLFF. The DNA of the CDR3 is TGTGCCAGCAGCTTGGCCCTAGGGGCGGATGCAACTAATGAAAAACTGTTTTTT.

This clone has just one count. The rearrangement links TRBV9 to TRBJ2-2, with no clear D. The CDR3 totals 16 residues. CDR1 SGDLS and CDR2 YYNGEE come from the germline V gene. Trimming shortened V by 3 bases and J by 4 bases, and 16 bases separated the two germline ends. The CDR3 reads CASSATPTPSTGELFF. DNA for the CDR3: TGTGCCAGCAGCGCAACCCCCACCCCGAGCACCGGGGAGCTGTTTTTT.

The genes are TRBV21-1 and TRBJ2-7; TRBD2 reflects the table's D call only, with no check against the DNA. TRBV21-1 is classified as a pseudogene. This CDR3 spans 18 amino acids. Written as DNA, the CDR3 is TGTGCCGCCTCGACCCTGTTGGTCTTGAGGATTATCTCCTACGAGCAGTACTTC. Translation: CAASTLLVLRIISYEQYF.

This rearrangement joins TRBV11-2 to TRBJ2-6; D is possibly TRBD1 (6 bases). The germline V gene encodes CDR1 SGHAT and CDR2 FQNNGV. Trimming took 3 bases from V and 8 from J, leaving 14 bases between them. The CDR3 length is 15 residues. CDR3 DNA: TGTGCCAGCAGCTTGCCTAGACAGGCTCCCAACGTCCTGACTTTC. Translating it yields CASSLPRQAPNVLTF.

The rearrangement uses TRBV3-1 (or the pseudogene TRBV3-2) and TRBJ2-3, with 8 bases identical to TRBD2. Unmatched junction bases numbered 4, after V lost 3 bases and J lost 2 bases. Germline values: CDR1 LGHDT, CDR2 YNNKEL (reference sequence). This CDR3 is built from 15 residues. Written as DNA, the CDR3 is TGTGCCAGCAGCCATTGGCGGGAGGCCACAGATACGCAGTATTTT. Protein product: CASSHWREATDTQYF.

The chain uses TRBV7-6 and TRBJ2-1; a weak D match, TRBD2 (6 bases). Germline values: CDR1 SGHVS, CDR2 FNYEAQ. Trimming pared 1 base from V and 8 bases from J, leaving 15 bases between. CDR3 size: 15 residues. This chain's CDR3 is CASSLVETSPHEQFF. CDR3 bases: TGTGCCAGCAGCTTAGTCGAGACTAGTCCCCATGAGCAGTTCTTC.

The V gene is TRBV28, the J gene TRBJ1-2, with a tentative D call TRBD1 (6 bases). Germline values: CDR1 MDHEN, CDR2 SYDVKM. Trimming took 6 bases from V and 5 from J, leaving 19 bases between them. The CDR3 contains 15 residues. The CDR3 coding sequence is TGTGCCAGCAGCCGAGGACAGATCCAACTATATGGCTACACCTTC. Protein sequence: CASSRGQIQLYGYTF.

The chain uses TRBV7-2 and TRBJ1-2, with D maybe TRBD1 (5 bases). The CDR3 extends over 14 amino acids. Germline CDR1 and CDR2: SGHTA and FQGNSA. The germline V and J ends were trimmed by 0 bases and 5 bases, with 10 bases remaining between them. DNA for the CDR3: TGTGCCAGCAGCTTAGCCGGTGGGGGGTATGGCTACACCTTC. This gives the protein CASSLAGGGYGYTF. Full variable domain (rest looked up from reference TRBV7-2 and TRBJ1-2): GAGVSQSPSNKVTEKGKDVELRCDPISGHTALYWYRQSLGQGLEFLIYFQGNSAPDKSGLPSDRFSAERTGGSVSTLTIQRTQQEDSAVYLCASSLAGGGYGYTFGSGTRLTVV.

This chain connects TRBV6-5 to TRBJ2-2; TRBD1 agrees at 8 bases. The CDR3 is 14 amino acids. CDR1 is MNHEY and CDR2 is SVGAGI in the germline V gene. The trim removed 10 bases at V and 1 base at J, leaving 5 bases unmatched. The CDR3 DNA reads as TGTGCCACCGGAGGGACAGGGAACACCGGGGAGCTGTTTTTT. This sequence encodes CATGGTGNTGELFF.

The chain uses TRBV10-3 and TRBJ1-2; D is undetermined. V was pared by 6 bases and J by 6 bases, with 20 bases between. Germline V gene sequence: CDR1 ENHRY, CDR2 SYGVKD. The CDR3 length is 15 residues. DNA of the CDR3: TGTGCCATCAGCAAAAAGCCCCACAGTATGGATGGCTACACCTTC. Encoded protein: CAISKKPHSMDGYTF.

This clone has just one count. The V and J genes are TRBV21-1 and TRBJ1-6. TRBV21-1 constitutes a pseudogene. This CDR3 region has 16 residues. In nucleotides, the CDR3 is TGTGCCAGCAGCAAATTGGCGAACCCTAGGAATTCACCCCTCCACTTT. Translated: CASSKLANPRNSPLHF.

V and J are TRBV5-1 and TRBJ2-2, with TRBD2 matching over 10 bases. Germline CDR1 SGHRS, CDR2 YFSETQ. The trim removed 0 bases at V and 3 bases at J, leaving 2 bases unmatched. The CDR3 length is 16 residues. The CDR3 region is CASSLEAGGYTGELFF. CDR3 bases: TGCGCCAGCAGCTTGGAAGCGGGAGGGTACACCGGGGAGCTGTTTTTT.

The rearrangement links TRBV3-1 (or the pseudogene TRBV3-2) to TRBJ2-2; maybe TRBD2 (5 bases). V shed 0 bases and J shed 0 bases, with 8 bases lying between them. The CDR3 runs to 16 residues. Germline assignment: CDR1 LGHDT and CDR2 YNNKEL (reference sequence). The CDR3 DNA reads as TGTGCCAGCAGCCAAGATCCAGCGGCGAACACCGGGGAGCTGTTTTTT. It yields the protein CASSQDPAANTGELFF.

The rearrangement links TRBV27 to TRBJ1-2, with 7 bases identical to TRBD1. Germline V gene lookup returns CDR1 MNHEY and CDR2 SMNVEV (reference sequence). With 5 bases clipped from V and 4 bases from J, the junction kept 16 bases outside the gene matches. The CDR3 runs 17 residues. This CDR3 reads CASSPLTLRDSSYGYTF. For the CDR3, the DNA is TGTGCCAGCAGTCCCCTGACACTCCGGGACAGCTCCTATGGCTACACCTTC.

This clone came up once. The V and J genes are TRBV5-1 and TRBJ2-3; TRBD2 matches at 10 bases. The germline V gene encodes CDR1 SGHRS and CDR2 YFSETQ. The CDR3 consists of 14 residues. V shed 1 base and J 4 bases; nucleotides not matched to a gene: 0. DNA for the CDR3: TGCGCCAGCAGCTTGACTAGCGGGGCAGATACGCAGTATTTT. The encoded protein is CASSLTSGADTQYF. The full variable domain, its missing parts supplied by reference TRBV5-1 and TRBJ2-3, is KAGVTQTPRYLIKTRGQQVTLSCSPISGHRSVSWYQQTPGQGLQFLFEYFSETQRNKGNFPGRFSGRQFSNSRSEMNVSTLELGDSALYLCASSLTSGADTQYFGPGTRLTVL.

This chain links TRBV11-2 with TRBJ2-3; TRBD2 is a possible D gene (5 bases). The length of the CDR3 is 16 residues. Trimming removed 5 bases from V and 0 bases from J, with 15 bases in between. The V gene's germline CDR1 is SGHAT and CDR2 FQNNGV. CDR3 sequence reads: CASSATGRLSTDTQYF. In DNA form, the CDR3 reads TGTGCCAGCAGCGCAACGGGGAGACTGAGCACAGATACGCAGTATTTT.

In regard to this clone: At the DNA level, this CDR3 is encoded by other sequences in the same sample as well. This chain links TRBV12-3 or TRBV12-4 with TRBJ1-1; weak D call: TRBD1 (6 bases). Trimming removed 7 bases from V and 2 bases from J, with 11 bases in between. This CDR3 is built from 13 residues. CDR3 bases: TGTGCCAGCACCCTGACAGGTAACACTGAAGCTTTCTTT. This encodes CASTLTGNTEAFF.

The chain carries TRBV7-2 and TRBJ1-1, with D maybe TRBD1 (6 bases). V dropped 1 base and J dropped 1 base, with 13 bases sitting between them. The germline CDR1 and CDR2 sequences are SGHTA and FQGNSA. CDR3 length: 16 amino acids. The CDR3 region has the DNA TGTGCCAGCAGCTTAGGGGTAGGGACACAGAACACTGAAGCTTTCTTT. Translated: CASSLGVGTQNTEAFF.

To note about this clone: The junction and the germline gene differ at one end; a read error may be behind it. The V gene is TRBV7-7, the J gene TRBJ2-3, with a possible D match to TRBD2 (7 bases). This CDR3 has 18 residues. Looked up from germline, CDR1 is SSHAT and CDR2 is FNYEAQ (reference sequence). The CDR3 coding sequence is TGTGCTAGCAGCTTAGAGGCCCGGCGGGGGCTGGGCACAGATACGCAGTATTTT. It is translated as CASSLEARRGLGTDTQYF.

The chain recombines TRBV19 with TRBJ1-2, with TRBD1 matching over 7 bases. Germline assignment: CDR1 LNHDA and CDR2 SQIVND (reference sequence). Losses at the gene ends were 6 bases for V and 4 bases for J; bases not matched to a gene: 5. This CDR3 has 13 residues. CDR3 loop: CASSRDSLYGYTF. The CDR3 DNA reads TGTGCCAGTAGCCGGGACAGCCTCTATGGCTACACCTTC.

This clone was detected only a few times. This rearrangement joins TRBV7-2 to TRBJ1-1, with TRBD1 matching 7 bases. The V gene end was trimmed by 5 bases and the J gene end by 4 bases; junction bases not matched to a gene: 7. The CDR3 runs to 14 residues. Germline V gene lookup returns CDR1 SGHTA and CDR2 FQGNSA. CDR3 region: CASSVDRAGTEAFF. The CDR3 coding sequence is TGTGCCAGCAGCGTCGACAGGGCGGGCACTGAAGCTTTCTTT.